The clone carrying this T cell receptor beta chain was counted many times. A much larger clone sits a single nucleotide away, making a read error possible. This sample was taken from a study of Graves' ophthalmopathy and Graves' hyperthyroidism. Scientists amplified the TCR beta CDR3 regions from RNA transcripts. After a first-round RT-PCR with HTBI primers, a second-round multiplex PCR was run. MiXCR was run by TCRdb on the multiplex PCR reads, yielding one entry per CDR3 protein. The table has approximately 1.2 million distinct CDR3 sequences, less than 45% seen once. This receptor was obtained from an adult man with Graves' hyperthyroidism. The sequenced sample was peripheral blood or thyroid tissue (not recorded which).

The CDR3 bases are TGTGCCAGCAGCAAGGACAGCTCTGGGGCCAACGTCCTGACTTTC. This encodes CASSKDSSGANVLTF. The chain combines TRBV6-4 with TRBJ2-6; perhaps TRBD1 as D (6 bases). The V end was cut by 6 bases, the J end by 0 bases, with 9 bases between. CDR1 MRHNA and CDR2 SNTAGT come from the germline V gene. The CDR3 runs to 15 residues.